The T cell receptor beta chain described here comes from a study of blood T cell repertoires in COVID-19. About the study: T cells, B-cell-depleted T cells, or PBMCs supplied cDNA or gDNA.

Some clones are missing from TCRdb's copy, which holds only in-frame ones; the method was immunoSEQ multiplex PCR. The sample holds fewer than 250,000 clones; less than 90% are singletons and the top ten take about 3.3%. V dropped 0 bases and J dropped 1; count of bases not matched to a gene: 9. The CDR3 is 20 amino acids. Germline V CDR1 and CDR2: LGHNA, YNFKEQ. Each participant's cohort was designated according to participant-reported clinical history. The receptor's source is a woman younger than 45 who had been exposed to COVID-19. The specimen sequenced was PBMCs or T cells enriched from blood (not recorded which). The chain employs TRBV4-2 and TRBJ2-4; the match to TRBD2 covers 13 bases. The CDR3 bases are TGTGCCAGCAGCCAAGAAACTCAGGGACTAGCGGGATGGGCCAAAAACATTCAGTACTTC. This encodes CASSQETQGLAGWAKNIQYF.